These 29 T cell receptor beta chains share one sample of origin, sequenced in a study of OX40 agonist ivuxolimab in advanced cancers. The assay was immunoSEQ multiplex PCR, and TCRdb's table has in-frame clones only and misses some. The sample comprises about 15,000 clones, about 83% of which are singletons, and 6.5% to 8.5% rests with the top ten. The sequenced sample was CD4+ or CD8+ T cells sorted from blood, obtained in a trial of the OX40 agonist ivuxolimab. The receptors come from an adult with an advanced solid tumor such as melanoma, head and neck, liver or kidney cancer.

The J gene is TRBJ2-2, the V gene TRBV27; 11 bases line up with TRBD2. This CDR3 is 16 amino acids long. Germline V lookup: CDR1 MNHEY, CDR2 SMNVEV (reference sequence). V shed 3 bases and J 5 bases; nucleotides not matched to a gene: 5. As DNA, the CDR3 is TGTGCCAGCAGTTTTAGCGGGGGGGTGAAGACCGGGGAGCTGTTTTTT. It codes for CASSFSGGVKTGELFF.

The V and J genes are TRBV30 and TRBJ2-2; D not certain. The V and J ends lost 4 bases and 4 bases respectively, with 10 bases between them. The CDR3 totals 13 residues. The germline V gene has CDR1 GTSNPN and CDR2 SVGIG (reference sequence). The chain's CDR3 is CAWKRAGTGELFF. In DNA, the CDR3 is TGTGCCTGGAAACGGGCCGGCACCGGGGAGCTGTTTTTT. The full variable domain, in which reference TRBV30 and TRBJ2-2 provide the parts outside the CDR3, is SQTIHQWPATLVQPVGSPLSLECTVEGTSNPNLYWYRQAAGRGLQLLFYSVGIGQISSEVPQNLSASRPQDRQFILSSKKLLLSDSGFYLCAWKRAGTGELFFGEGSRLTVL.

This clone was picked up one time. This sequence joins TRBV7-8 and TRBJ2-2; D gene uncertain. V lost 2 bases and J 1 base, leaving 11 bases between the germline ends. CDR1 and CDR2 (germline): SGHVS, FQNEAQ. This CDR3 is built from 16 residues. In DNA, the CDR3 is TGTGCCAGCAGCTTAACGCAGGCTAGGAACACCGGGGAGCTGTTTTTT. Protein product: CASSLTQARNTGELFF. The full variable domain, completed using reference TRBV7-8 and TRBJ2-2, is GAGVSQSPRYKVAKRGQDVALRCDPISGHVSLFWYQQALGQGPEFLTYFQNEAQLDKSGLPSDRFFAERPEGSVSTLKIQRTQQEDSAVYLCASSLTQARNTGELFFGEGSRLTVL.

This clone has just a few counts. V and J are TRBV7-8 and TRBJ1-1; 7 bases map to TRBD1. The CDR3 loop spans 13 amino acids. V trimming: 7 bases; J trimming: 3 bases; junction bases outside the gene matches: 5. Per the germline V gene, CDR1 is SGHVS and CDR2 is FQNEAQ. The CDR3 nucleotides read TGTGCCAGCACCGGACAGGATTACACTGAAGCTTTCTTT. This encodes CASTGQDYTEAFF.

This clone was counted between two and nine times. V gene TRBV9 combines with J gene TRBJ1-1; 8 nucleotides match TRBD1. V gave up 2 bases and J gave up 4 bases; unmatched junction bases: 13. This CDR3 is built from 17 residues. CDR1 SGDLS and CDR2 YYNGEE come from the germline V gene. The CDR3 sequence: CASSVGPDRAKGTEAFF. CDR3 nucleotides: TGTGCCAGCAGCGTCGGACCGGACAGGGCGAAGGGCACTGAAGCTTTCTTT.

The V gene is TRBV5-1, the J gene TRBJ1-1; D is unclear. Trimming took 0 bases from V and 1 from J, leaving 4 bases between them. The CDR3 is made up of 13 amino acids. Germline V lookup: CDR1 SGHRS, CDR2 YFSETQ. The CDR3 nucleotides are TGCGCCAGCAGCTTGGAAGGGAACACTGAAGCTTTCTTT. It is translated as CASSLEGNTEAFF.

V and J are TRBV5-4 and TRBJ2-3; 9 positions match TRBD2. The CDR3 has 16 amino acids. V lost 0 bases and J lost 7; bases outside the gene matches: 9. Germline loops: CDR1 SGHNT, CDR2 YYREEE (reference sequence). The CDR3 DNA sequence: TGTGCCAGCAGCTTGGTTCGCGGGGGGGGTACGAATACGCAGTATTTT. Protein sequence: CASSLVRGGGTNTQYF.

The J gene is TRBJ2-5, the V gene TRBV6-1; D is possibly TRBD1 (5 bases). The CDR3 extends over 15 amino acids. Germline V gene lookup returns CDR1 MNHNS and CDR2 SASEGT. The germline V and J ends were trimmed by 8 bases and 1 base, with 17 bases remaining between them. CDR3 loop: CASSSQGSVQETQYF. Written as DNA, the CDR3 is TGTGCCAGCTCCTCCCAGGGTTCCGTCCAAGAGACCCAGTACTTC.

The rearrangement uses TRBV7-3 and TRBJ2-3; D is perhaps TRBD1 (5 bases). The CDR3 loop spans 15 amino acids. With 6 bases removed from V and 2 bases from J, the gap between germline ends came to 15 bases. Looked up from germline, CDR1 is SGHTA and CDR2 is FQGTGA. The CDR3 sequence: CASSYKGSHTDTQYF. CDR3 DNA: TGTGCCAGCAGTTATAAGGGGTCTCACACAGATACGCAGTATTTT.

This clone was recorded once. The chain employs TRBV4-3 and TRBJ1-2, with TRBD1 matching over 11 bases. V was pared by 0 bases and J by 8 bases, with 8 bases of the junction left unmatched. There are 16 residues in the CDR3. Germline V lookup: CDR1 LGHNA, CDR2 YSLEER. The DNA for the CDR3 is TGCGCCAGCAGCCAAGATCCTGGACAGGGGGCAAGAGGCTACACCTTC. As protein: CASSQDPGQGARGYTF.

The chain joins TRBV29-1 to TRBJ1-1, with 7 bases lining up with TRBD1. The germline gives CDR1 SQVTM, CDR2 ANQGSEA. Trimming took 4 bases from V and 1 from J; bases not matched to a gene: 3. CDR3 length: 13 residues. For the CDR3, the DNA is TGCAGCGTTGTTGGGACAGAGAACACTGAAGCTTTCTTT. This translates into CSVVGTENTEAFF.

This clone was seen just once. V and J are TRBV5-1 and TRBJ1-2; TRBD1 aligns across 7 bases. Germline CDR1 is SGHRS and CDR2 is YFSETQ. Losses at the gene ends were 0 bases for V and 2 bases for J; bases not matched to a gene: 1. This CDR3 is 14 amino acids long. The CDR3 region is CASSLVTGNYGYTF. The CDR3 region has the DNA TGCGCCAGCAGCTTGGTGACAGGGAACTATGGCTACACCTTC.

This rearrangement joins TRBV5-4 to TRBJ1-4; no clear D gene. The ends were cut back, 4 bases at V and 4 bases at J, with 14 bases in the middle. This CDR3 comprises 15 residues. In germline, CDR1 is SGHNT, CDR2 YYREEE (reference sequence). As DNA, the CDR3 is TGTGCCAGCAGCCCGACCCAGGCCCTTAATGAAAAACTGTTTTTT. This sequence encodes CASSPTQALNEKLFF.

This clone was seen a single time. The rearrangement uses TRBV25-1 and TRBJ1-1, with 7 bases that match TRBD1. V gave up 4 bases and J gave up 3 bases; unmatched junction bases: 11. Germline CDR1 and CDR2: MGHDK and SYGVNS. The CDR3 is made up of 16 amino acids. The CDR3 here is CASSGHSGGEYTEAFF. The CDR3 bases are TGTGCCAGCAGTGGACATTCAGGGGGGGAGTACACTGAAGCTTTCTTT.

The chain recombines TRBV11-3 with TRBJ2-2; perhaps TRBD2 as D (6 bases). The CDR3 sequence is 15 residues long. V was trimmed by 1 base and J by 5 bases, leaving 11 bases between them. Germline V CDR1 and CDR2: SGHNT, YENEEA. CDR3 nucleotides: TGTGCCAGCAGCTTAGGAGGAGGGCGGACCGGGGAGCTGTTTTTT. It codes for CASSLGGGRTGELFF.

The chain uses TRBV29-1 and TRBJ2-5, with D hard to call. CDR1 and CDR2 from the germline V gene are SQVTM and ANQGSEA. Trimming took off 7 bases at V and 1 base at J, with 10 bases between the two ends. The CDR3 runs 12 residues. The CDR3, as DNA: TGCAGCGCAAGACGGGCCCAAGAGACCCAGTACTTC. The encoded protein is CSARRAQETQYF.

The chain links TRBV2 to TRBJ2-3, with 10 bases matching TRBD2. Germline CDR1 SNHLY, CDR2 FYNNEI. J lost 4 bases, V lost 3 bases, and 4 bases had no gene match. CDR3 length: 15 residues. CDR3: CASSEERGGSDTQYF. DNA of the CDR3: TGTGCCAGCAGTGAGGAGCGGGGGGGATCAGATACGCAGTATTTT. Drawing the rest from reference TRBV2 and TRBJ2-3, the complete variable domain is EPEVTQTPSHQVTQMGQEVILRCVPISNHLYFYWYRQILGQKVEFLVSFYNNEISEKSEIFDDQFSVERPDGSNFTLKIRSTKLEDSAMYFCASSEERGGSDTQYFGPGTRLTVL.

The rearrangement uses TRBV5-6 and TRBJ2-3, with D unresolved. Between the trimmed V and J ends, which lost 2 bases and 0 bases, there was a span of 10 bases. Germline V gene sequence: CDR1 SGHDT, CDR2 YYEEEE. The CDR3 totals 15 residues. CDR3 in amino acids: CASSFLLASTDTQYF. The CDR3 nucleotides are TGTGCCAGCAGCTTTCTCCTTGCTAGCACAGATACGCAGTATTTT.

The rearrangement uses TRBV6-5 and TRBJ1-5, with D possibly being TRBD1 (6 bases). Deletions cut 3 bases from V and 10 bases from J, with 13 bases between. The CDR3 has 13 residues. Germline loops: CDR1 MNHEY, CDR2 SVGAGI. The CDR3 nucleotides read TGTGCCAGCAGTTATAGGACAGCCTTACCCCAGCATTTT. This sequence encodes CASSYRTALPQHF.

The J gene is TRBJ2-3, the V gene TRBV6-5; D gene unclear. V was clipped by 2 bases and J by 5 bases, with 11 bases between them. The CDR3 runs to 14 residues. Germline CDR1 and CDR2: MNHEY and SVGAGI. The CDR3 DNA sequence: TGTGCCAGCAGTTACGGTACTGCCAAAGATACGCAGTATTTT. This sequence encodes CASSYGTAKDTQYF.

The V call is TRBV28, the J call TRBJ2-1; 7 bases agree with TRBD1. Germline lookup yields CDR1 MDHEN and CDR2 SYDVKM. Trimming removed 2 bases from V and 4 bases from J; junction bases left unmatched: 8. The CDR3 spans 16 residues. As DNA, the CDR3 is TGTGCCAGCAGTTTAGATACCGGGACAGCGTACAATGAGCAGTTCTTC. It yields the protein CASSLDTGTAYNEQFF.

The chain employs TRBV4-1 and TRBJ2-3; the D call may be TRBD1 or TRBD2 (5 bases each). Trimming took 5 bases from V and 9 from J, leaving 12 bases between them. CDR1 is MGHRA and CDR2 is YSYEKL in the germline V gene. CDR3 length equals 12 residues. CDR3 sequence (DNA): TGCGCCAGCAGCGGGACCCTGAGCACGCAGTATTTT. Encoded protein: CASSGTLSTQYF.

The chain recombines TRBV5-6 with TRBJ1-2, with D perhaps matching TRBD1 (6 bases). Trimming took 4 bases from V and 4 from J, leaving 17 bases between them. The CDR3 consists of 15 residues. Germline assignment: CDR1 SGHDT and CDR2 YYEEEE. This CDR3 is CASSLGDRSSYGYTF. CDR3 nucleotides: TGTGCCAGCAGCCTCGGTGACAGGAGCAGCTATGGCTACACCTTC.

The chain recombines TRBV6-1 with TRBJ2-1; D possibly matches TRBD1 or TRBD2 (5 bases each). Looked up from germline, CDR1 is MNHNS and CDR2 is SASEGT. Trimming left V 6 bases short and J 0 bases short, with 12 bases between. The CDR3 runs 15 residues. CDR3 DNA: TGTGCCAGCAGCTGGGACGGAAGCTCCTACAATGAGCAGTTCTTC. This codes for CASSWDGSSYNEQFF.

Note on this clone: A much larger clonotype is one base distant, so this may be a read error. The rearrangement joins TRBV2 to TRBJ2-7, with D perhaps matching TRBD1 or TRBD2 (5 bases each). CDR3 length: 14 residues. CDR1 and CDR2 (germline): SNHLY, FYNNEI. Trimming removed 10 bases from V and 7 bases from J, with 23 bases in between. The CDR3 is CANYLGTLDGEQYF. Here the CDR3 DNA reads TGTGCCAACTATCTAGGGACCCTAGACGGGGAGCAGTACTTC.

V is TRBV7-3 and J is TRBJ2-3, with 10 bases that match TRBD1. V dropped 3 bases and J dropped 4; count of bases not matched to a gene: 4. Germline V gives CDR1 SGHTA, CDR2 FQGTGA. The CDR3 length is 15 residues. The CDR3 loop reads CASSLGQGPADTQYF. The CDR3 nucleotides are TGTGCCAGCAGCTTGGGACAGGGGCCCGCAGATACGCAGTATTTT.

This clone has just one count. As DNA, the CDR3 is TGTGCCAGCAGCTTAGGACAGGGGTGGGAGCAGTACTTC. Translating it yields CASSLGQGWEQYF. The chain is built from TRBV13 and TRBJ2-5, with TRBD1 matching over 7 bases. V gave up 0 bases and J gave up 11 bases; unmatched junction bases: 6. From germline, CDR1 is PRHDT and CDR2 FYEKMQ (reference sequence). The CDR3 contains 13 residues.

To note about this clone: Compared with germline, one end of the junction differs, possibly owing to a read error. The sample has other DNA sequences that encode this CDR3 too. The chain has TRBV29-1 and TRBJ2-3, with D perhaps being TRBD1 or TRBD2 (7 bases each). This CDR3 spans 14 amino acids. Germline V CDR1 and CDR2: SQVTM, ANQGSEA. This chain's CDR3 is CSVKRAGTADTQYF. DNA for the CDR3: TGTAGCGTCAAACGAGCGGGGACAGCAGATACGCAGTATTTT.

This chain joins TRBV10-1 and TRBJ2-1; the match to TRBD2 covers 10 bases. Per germline, CDR1 WNHNN and CDR2 SYGVQD (reference sequence). CDR3 size: 15 residues. The trim removed 5 bases at V and 5 bases at J, leaving 6 bases unmatched. The DNA of the CDR3 is TGCGCCAGCAGTAAAGCGGGGGGGCAGAACAATGAGCAGTTCTTC. Protein product: CASSKAGGQNNEQFF.